This T cell receptor beta chain was sequenced during a study of monozygotic twins with inflammatory bowel disease. Germline V lookup: CDR1 LGHNA, CDR2 YSLEER. CDR3 length equals 17 residues. The TCR libraries each used total RNA (about 3,500 ng per library). One entry per CDR3 protein, without DNA, is what TCRdb gives after re-calling the 5' RACE reads. This table lists approximately 300,000 distinct CDR3 sequences. Sequencing was performed on blood. The chain employs TRBV4-3 and TRBJ2-7; checking the TCRdb D call of TRBD1 is not possible without DNA. The receptor comes from a human donor with ulcerative colitis or Crohn's disease, or a healthy co-twin of an affected twin (not recorded which). The CDR3 reads CASSRGTLAGDSLEQYF.